This T cell receptor (beta chain) was sequenced in a study of blood T cell repertoires in COVID-19. The CDR3 runs 15 residues. Germline loops: CDR1 SGDLS, CDR2 YYNGEE. Losses at the gene ends were 2 bases for V and 3 bases for J; bases not matched to a gene: 6. Sequenced by immunoSEQ multiplex PCR; TCRdb stores in-frame clones only, minus some. The repertoire consists of 150,000 to 200,000 clones, with over 70% occurring once and the leading ten covering approximately 15%. What was sequenced was PBMCs or T cells enriched from blood (not recorded which). The genes are TRBV9 and TRBJ1-1; 8 nucleotides line up with TRBD1. The receptor's source is a man aged 55 to 70 who had been exposed to COVID-19. The CDR3 sequence: CASSVSGQAHTEAFF. CDR3 sequence (DNA): TGTGCCAGCAGCGTCTCGGGACAGGCGCACACTGAAGCTTTCTTT.